These 19 T cell receptor beta chains share one sample of origin, sequenced in a study of CD8 T cells in ankylosing spondylitis (dated by TCRdb to about 2017). The library was generated by 5' RACE. Sequencing took place on an Illumina HiSeq 2500. Using fastp trimming at Q25 and MiXCR clonotype assembly, TCRdb reanalyzed the public sequencing data and kept in-frame beta chains. Identical CDR3 proteins give one entry, which carries the most common genes and DNA. This sample is represented by about 220,000 distinct CDR3 sequences; around a quarter of them were singletons. Together, the top ten hold about 6.2% of the sample. The source material was blood, either unsorted or a sorted T cell fraction (not recorded which). The receptors originated from a male donor with ankylosing spondylitis or in good health (not recorded which).

V and J are TRBV6-5 and TRBJ2-7; 9 nucleotides line up with TRBD2. Germline loops: CDR1 MNHEY, CDR2 SVGAGI. Trimming at V came to 4 bases and at J to 7 bases, leaving 11 bases not matched to a gene. The CDR3 loop spans 15 amino acids. The CDR3: CASSSRYRTSEEQYF. The CDR3 region has the DNA TGTGCCAGCAGTTCCAGGTACCGGACTAGCGAGGAGCAGTACTTC.

This clonotype was counted many times. This rearrangement joins TRBV3-1 to TRBJ2-7; D could derive from TRBD1 or TRBD2 (7 bases each). The germline V and J ends were trimmed by 3 bases and 5 bases, with 11 bases remaining between them. The germline V gene has CDR1 LGHDT and CDR2 YNNKEL (reference sequence). This CDR3 region has 13 residues. The DNA of the CDR3 is TGTGCCAGCAGCCACAGGGGGGGTCACGAGCAGTACTTC. Amino acids: CASSHRGGHEQYF.

There are many counts of this clonotype. The V gene is TRBV4-3, the J gene TRBJ2-2; no reliable D call. Trimming removed 4 bases from V and 0 bases from J, with 12 bases in between. From germline, CDR1 is LGHNA and CDR2 YSLEER. The CDR3 is made up of 16 amino acids. CDR3 protein: CASSPRPGPNTGELFF. CDR3 in DNA: TGCGCCAGCAGCCCTCGGCCAGGTCCGAACACCGGGGAGCTGTTTTTT.

In its sample, this clonotype was seen a few times. The chain joins TRBV20-1 to TRBJ2-7; 11 bases fit TRBD2. Germline assignment: CDR1 DFQATT and CDR2 SNEGSKA (reference sequence). V dropped 3 bases and J dropped 0; count of bases not matched to a gene: 7. This CDR3 contains 16 residues. This CDR3 reads CSARQLAGVSSYEQYF. The DNA of the CDR3 is TGCAGTGCTAGGCAACTAGCGGGAGTAAGCTCCTACGAGCAGTACTTC.

This clonotype was counted at least ten times. J is TRBJ2-7 and V is TRBV20-1; a weak D match, TRBD2 (5 bases). In germline, CDR1 is DFQATT, CDR2 SNEGSKA (reference sequence). CDR3 length: 14 amino acids. Trimming took 1 base from V and 3 from J, leaving 13 bases between them. The DNA for the CDR3 is TGCAGTGCTAGAGGGGAGAGAAGGAGCTACGAGCAGTACTTC. It is translated as CSARGERRSYEQYF.

This chain uses TRBV7-9 with TRBJ2-1, with 10 bases matching TRBD2. The CDR3 consists of 16 residues. With V trimmed by 0 bases and J by 6 bases, 5 bases remained unmatched. Germline V gene lookup returns CDR1 SEHNR and CDR2 FQNEAQ (reference sequence). As DNA, the CDR3 is TGTGCCAGCAGCTTAGCAGCCGGGACTAGCGTCAATGAGCAGTTCTTC. Translation gives CASSLAAGTSVNEQFF.

This clonotype has only a few counts. This rearrangement joins TRBV20-1 to TRBJ2-1, with TRBD2 identical over 10 bases. This CDR3 contains 14 residues. Germline V gene lookup returns CDR1 DFQATT and CDR2 SNEGSKA (reference sequence). V was clipped by 6 bases and J by 7 bases; unmatched bases: 9. Here the CDR3 reads CSAPLAGVGNEQFF. The CDR3, as DNA: TGCAGTGCCCCTCTAGCGGGAGTGGGGAATGAGCAGTTCTTC.

This clonotype was recorded many times. This chain uses TRBV12-3 or TRBV12-4 with TRBJ2-3, with TRBD2 matching 9 bases. This CDR3 has 16 amino acids. V trimming: 5 bases; J trimming: 1 base; junction bases outside the gene matches: 7. CDR3 region: CASSGSGRGGTDTQYF. For the CDR3, the DNA is TGTGCCAGCAGTGGTAGCGGGAGAGGGGGCACAGATACGCAGTATTTT.

At least ten counts were recorded for this clonotype. The genes are TRBV29-1 and TRBJ2-7; D gene uncertain. Looked up from germline, CDR1 is SQVTM and CDR2 is ANQGSEA. V lost 1 base, J lost 2 bases, and 9 bases lay in between. The CDR3 spans 13 residues. CDR3 sequence: CSVEVQNTYEQYF. As DNA, the CDR3 is TGCAGCGTTGAAGTACAGAATACCTACGAGCAGTACTTC.

This clonotype was recorded many times. The chain is built from TRBV5-4 and TRBJ1-2; weak D call: TRBD1 (6 bases). The V end lost 2 bases, the J end lost 7 bases, and 9 bases lay between the germline ends. The germline CDR1 and CDR2 sequences are SGHNT and YYREEE (reference sequence). CDR3 size: 12 residues. The CDR3 DNA sequence: TGTGCCAGCAGCTTAGGGGGGTCTGGCTACACCTTC. This encodes CASSLGGSGYTF.

This clonotype was seen a handful of times. This chain joins TRBV15 and TRBJ2-5; D is unclear. The germline CDR1 and CDR2 sequences are LNHNV and YYDKDF (reference sequence). The CDR3 sequence is 11 residues long. The V end was cut by 5 bases, the J end by 5 bases, with 6 bases between. The CDR3 nucleotides read TGTGCCACCAGCGGACGGGAGACCCAGTACTTC. This gives the protein CATSGRETQYF.

This clonotype was seen a handful of times. The chain uses TRBV20-1 and TRBJ2-7, with D perhaps matching TRBD1 (7 bases). The CDR3 contains 16 residues. V lost 6 bases, J lost 9 bases, and 30 bases lay in between. Looked up from germline, CDR1 is DFQATT and CDR2 is SNEGSKA (reference sequence). The CDR3 region is CSAKTGQGGATLGQYF. DNA of the CDR3: TGCAGTGCAAAGACAGGGCAGGGGGGAGCTACGCTAGGGCAGTACTTC.

The rearrangement joins TRBV7-2 to TRBJ2-7; weak D call: TRBD1 (5 bases). The ends were cut back, 6 bases at V and 7 bases at J, with 19 bases in the middle. CDR3 length: 14 amino acids. The germline V gene has CDR1 SGHTA and CDR2 FQGNSA. The CDR3 is CASRLHGQGREQYF. CDR3 in DNA: TGTGCCAGCAGACTCCACGGACAAGGCAGGGAGCAGTACTTC. The entire variable domain, with the rest obtained from reference TRBV7-2 and TRBJ2-7, is as follows: GAGVSQSPSNKVTEKGKDVELRCDPISGHTALYWYRQSLGQGLEFLIYFQGNSAPDKSGLPSDRFSAERTGGSVSTLTIQRTQQEDSAVYLCASRLHGQGREQYFGPGTRLTVT.

This clonotype was seen a handful of times. The chain joins TRBV5-1 to TRBJ2-5, with a possible D match to TRBD1 (5 bases). Trimming removed 0 bases from V and 2 bases from J, with 11 bases in between. This CDR3 is 15 amino acids long. CDR1 is SGHRS and CDR2 is YFSETQ in the germline V gene. CDR3 residues: CASSLGTSGQETQYF. DNA for the CDR3: TGCGCCAGCAGCTTGGGGACATCCGGACAAGAGACCCAGTACTTC. The variable domain in full, with the rest retrieved from reference TRBV5-1 and TRBJ2-5, is KAGVTQTPRYLIKTRGQQVTLSCSPISGHRSVSWYQQTPGQGLQFLFEYFSETQRNKGNFPGRFSGRQFSNSRSEMNVSTLELGDSALYLCASSLGTSGQETQYFGPGTRLLVL.

This clonotype was counted ten times or more. The chain recombines TRBV29-1 with TRBJ1-5; D might be TRBD1 (5 bases). The CDR3 has 15 residues. V was clipped by 4 bases and J by 4 bases, with 17 bases between them. CDR1 is SQVTM and CDR2 is ANQGSEA in the germline V gene. CDR3 region: CSVVADGTGNQPQHF. DNA of the CDR3: TGCAGCGTTGTGGCTGACGGGACGGGGAATCAGCCCCAGCATTTT.

This clonotype showed up many times. The chain has TRBV2 and TRBJ2-1; 10 nucleotides align to TRBD2. CDR3 length: 14 residues. Germline CDR1 is SNHLY and CDR2 is FYNNEI. V dropped 6 bases and J dropped 4; count of bases not matched to a gene: 3. In DNA, the CDR3 is TGTGCCAGCAGCGGGACTAGCGCTTACAATGAGCAGTTCTTC. As protein: CASSGTSAYNEQFF.

This clonotype was picked up many times. V gene TRBV5-4 combines with J gene TRBJ1-2, with 7 positions matching TRBD1. The CDR3 covers 14 residues. V gave up 4 bases and J gave up 2 bases; unmatched junction bases: 5. The germline V gene has CDR1 SGHNT and CDR2 YYREEE (reference sequence). The CDR3 DNA sequence: TGTGCCAGCAGCATGGACAGGACCAACTATGGCTACACCTTC. Amino acids: CASSMDRTNYGYTF.

This chain links TRBV11-2 with TRBJ2-7; 8 bases align to TRBD1. Germline values: CDR1 SGHAT, CDR2 FQNNGV. The CDR3 runs to 18 residues. The junction had 11 bases not matched to a gene; V was cut back by 1 base and J by 0 bases. CDR3 residues: CASSLGRGRGPGSYEQYF. In DNA, the CDR3 is TGTGCCAGCAGCTTAGGCAGGGGGCGCGGACCGGGCTCCTACGAGCAGTACTTC.

The table lists this clonotype with many counts. The chain links TRBV12-3 or TRBV12-4 to TRBJ1-2; D possibly corresponds to TRBD1 (6 bases). With 4 bases removed from V and 7 bases from J, the gap between germline ends came to 19 bases. The CDR3 is made up of 15 amino acids. CDR3 coding DNA: TGTGCCAGCAGTTCAACCTGGGGTGGGGGCGGTGGCTACACCTTC. This gives the protein CASSSTWGGGGGYTF.